Below are 16 T cell receptor beta chains sequenced from a single sample in a study of T cell changes during pregnancy in multiple sclerosis. The data were produced by immunoSEQ multiplex PCR, yet TCRdb's version contains in-frame clones alone and is incomplete. Among about 76,000 clones listed, just over 90% were seen once. The sample in question was peripheral blood, obtained in the second trimester of pregnancy. Receptors were obtained from a female donor with multiple sclerosis, enrolled in a pregnancy study.

The rearrangement joins TRBV27 to TRBJ2-1, with 7 bases identical to TRBD1. The J segment lost 9 bases and the V segment lost 10 bases, leaving 15 bases of the junction unmatched. There are 14 residues in the CDR3. Germline lookup yields CDR1 MNHEY and CDR2 SMNVEV (reference sequence). In DNA, the CDR3 is TGTGCCACATCAAAACCCCTCGGACAGGCTGAGCAGTTCTTC. It encodes CATSKPLGQAEQFF.

This chain connects TRBV5-6 to TRBJ1-5, with 10 positions matching TRBD1. Germline V lookup: CDR1 SGHDT, CDR2 YYEEEE. This CDR3 contains 15 residues. Unmatched junction bases numbered 3, after V lost 2 bases and J lost 4 bases. CDR3 residues: CASSFGQGDNQPQHF. The CDR3, as DNA: TGTGCCAGCAGCTTTGGACAGGGGGATAATCAGCCCCAGCATTTT.

V gene TRBV7-9 combines with J gene TRBJ2-7; D unresolved. Germline V gene lookup returns CDR1 SEHNR and CDR2 FQNEAQ (reference sequence). CDR3 length equals 13 residues. V lost 5 bases and J 5 bases, leaving 13 bases between the germline ends. The CDR3: CASSRSAVDEQYF. In DNA, the CDR3 is TGTGCCAGCAGCCGCTCTGCGGTGGACGAGCAGTACTTC. Based on the CDR3 plus reference TRBV7-9 and TRBJ2-7, the full variable domain is DTGVSQNPRHKITKRGQNVTFRCDPISEHNRLYWYRQTLGQGPEFLTYFQNEAQLEKSRLLSDRFSAERPKGSFSTLEIQRTEQGDSAMYLCASSRSAVDEQYFGPGTRLTVT.

The chain links TRBV6-4 to TRBJ2-3; tentative D call: TRBD2 (7 bases). Germline CDR1 MRHNA, CDR2 SNTAGT. V lost 3 bases and J lost 1, with 11 bases in between. This CDR3 has 15 amino acids. CDR3 sequence (DNA): TGTGCCAGCAGTGAAGGAGGGGGGGGCACAGATACGCAGTATTTT. Protein sequence: CASSEGGGGTDTQYF.

The genes are TRBV11-2 and TRBJ2-5, with TRBD1 as a possible D gene (5 bases). The germline V and J ends were trimmed by 6 bases and 4 bases, with 9 bases remaining between them. Germline V gene data show CDR1 as SGHAT and CDR2 as FQNNGV. The CDR3 contains 12 residues. The CDR3 sequence is CASSPRGETQYF. The CDR3, as DNA: TGTGCCAGCAGTCCAAGGGGAGAGACCCAGTACTTC. Filled out from reference TRBV11-2 and TRBJ2-5, the complete variable domain reads EAGVAQSPRYKIIEKRQSVAFWCNPISGHATLYWYQQILGQGPKLLIQFQNNGVVDDSQLPKDRFSAERLKGVDSTLKIQPAKLEDSAVYLCASSPRGETQYFGPGTRLLVL.

The V gene is TRBV5-8, the J gene TRBJ2-3; TRBD2 agrees at 13 bases. Unmatched junction bases numbered 8, after V lost 1 base and J lost 6 bases. This CDR3 is 17 amino acids long. The germline V gene has CDR1 SGHTS and CDR2 YDEGEE. The CDR3: CASSLKTSGGILDTQYF. The CDR3 DNA follows: TGTGCCAGCAGCTTGAAGACTAGCGGGGGGATTTTGGATACGCAGTATTTT.

This sequence joins TRBV5-1 and TRBJ1-4, with D uncertain. V was pared by 0 bases and J by 0 bases, with 3 bases between. Germline CDR1 SGHRS, CDR2 YFSETQ. The CDR3 loop spans 14 amino acids. This CDR3 reads CASSLATTNEKLFF. The DNA of the CDR3 is TGCGCCAGCAGCTTGGCAACAACTAATGAAAAACTGTTTTTT. The variable domain in full, with the rest retrieved from reference TRBV5-1 and TRBJ1-4, is KAGVTQTPRYLIKTRGQQVTLSCSPISGHRSVSWYQQTPGQGLQFLFEYFSETQRNKGNFPGRFSGRQFSNSRSEMNVSTLELGDSALYLCASSLATTNEKLFFGSGTQLSVL.

The chain uses TRBV5-4 and TRBJ2-2; D uncertain. V was pared by 4 bases and J by 2 bases, with 15 bases between. Germline V CDR1 and CDR2: SGHNT, YYREEE (reference sequence). The length of the CDR3 is 16 residues. The CDR3 DNA reads as TGTGCCAGCAGCCCGGTCTTGAGCGCAAACACCGGGGAGCTGTTTTTT. This codes for CASSPVLSANTGELFF. The whole variable domain, filled in from reference TRBV5-4 and TRBJ2-2, reads ETGVTQSPTHLIKTRGQQVTLRCSSQSGHNTVSWYQQALGQGPQFIFQYYREEENGRGNFPPRFSGLQFPNYSSELNVNALELDDSALYLCASSPVLSANTGELFFGEGSRLTVL.

This chain's CDR3 is CASNITDSGNTIYF. In DNA form, the CDR3 reads TGTGCCAGCAATATAACAGACTCTGGAAACACCATATATTTT. The V call is TRBV2, the J call TRBJ1-3; no firm D call. Germline loops: CDR1 SNHLY, CDR2 FYNNEI. This CDR3 contains 14 residues. With 7 bases removed from V and 0 bases from J, the gap between germline ends came to 10 bases.

This chain connects TRBV19 to TRBJ2-3; possibly TRBD1 for D (5 bases). There are 15 residues in the CDR3. V dropped 3 bases and J dropped 1 base, with 11 bases sitting between them. The germline CDR1 and CDR2 sequences are LNHDA and SQIVND (reference sequence). The CDR3 DNA reads as TGTGCCAGTAGTATTATCCAGGGCGGCACAGATACGCAGTATTTT. Residues: CASSIIQGGTDTQYF.

J is TRBJ2-1 and V is TRBV5-1; TRBD1 matches at 7 bases. With 4 bases clipped from V and 4 bases from J, the junction kept 5 bases outside the gene matches. Germline lookup yields CDR1 SGHRS and CDR2 YFSETQ. This CDR3 contains 14 residues. In DNA, the CDR3 is TGCGCCAGCAGCCAACCGGGACAGTACAATGAGCAGTTCTTC. Its protein is CASSQPGQYNEQFF.

The J gene is TRBJ2-5, the V gene TRBV6-6, with 10 bases identical to TRBD2. V was pared by 6 bases and J by 5 bases, with 9 bases of the junction left unmatched. The CDR3 loop spans 15 amino acids. Germline CDR1 reads MNHNY; CDR2 reads SVGAGI (reference sequence). The CDR3 sequence: CASRLLAGYWETQYF. Here the CDR3 DNA reads TGTGCCAGCAGACTACTAGCGGGGTATTGGGAGACCCAGTACTTC.

The chain joins TRBV19 to TRBJ1-1; D uncertain. This CDR3 is built from 15 residues. Germline loops: CDR1 LNHDA, CDR2 SQIVND (reference sequence). Trimming removed 2 bases from V and 4 bases from J, with 14 bases in between. CDR3 protein: CASSIRENLGTEAFF. The CDR3 DNA reads as TGTGCCAGTAGTATAAGGGAGAACCTTGGCACTGAAGCTTTCTTT.

This sequence joins TRBV5-1 and TRBJ1-5, with D perhaps matching TRBD1 (5 bases). There are 15 residues in the CDR3. Trimming took 2 bases from V and 3 from J, leaving 12 bases between them. The germline CDR1 and CDR2 sequences are SGHRS and YFSETQ. The CDR3, as DNA: TGCGCCAGCAGCTTAACGGGAGGGGACAATCAGCCCCAGCATTTT. Translated: CASSLTGGDNQPQHF.

The chain combines TRBV7-2 with TRBJ2-5; the match to TRBD2 covers 10 bases. The CDR3 is 16 amino acids. Looked up from germline, CDR1 is SGHTA and CDR2 is FQGNSA. Unmatched junction bases numbered 6, after V lost 4 bases and J lost 1 base. As DNA, the CDR3 is TGTGCCAGCAGCTACTTAGCGGGGGGCCTCCAAGAGACCCAGTACTTC. Protein product: CASSYLAGGLQETQYF.

The genes are TRBV20-1 and TRBJ2-7; 9 bases are a match to TRBD1. Germline-derived CDR1 and CDR2 are DFQATT and SNEGSKA (reference sequence). Trimming removed 5 bases from V and 6 bases from J; junction bases left unmatched: 2. The CDR3 contains 11 residues. The CDR3 reads CSAGTGPEQYF. The DNA for the CDR3 is TGCAGTGCTGGGACAGGGCCCGAGCAGTACTTC.